The 20 T cell receptor beta chains given below trace back to one sample, sequenced in a study of molecular identifiers for immune sequencing clone quantification. TCRdb fed the PCR reads into MiXCR, producing one record per CDR3 protein. Of 400,000 to 600,000 distinct CDR3 sequences detected, 25% appear once; the ten largest clones hold roughly 0.77%. Material: naive CD8+ T cells from blood, with Jurkat cell RNA spiked in. Sample subset: FACS-sorted CD8+CD4-CCR7+CD45RA+ naive T cells. The receptors derive from a human donor in good health. Some libraries in this study had Jurkat cell RNA spiked in.

A word on this clonotype: A read error may explain this, as a much larger clone is one base away. The CDR3 DNA is TGTGCCAGCAGCCTCCAAGCAGGGGCCTCCTATCAGCCCCAGCATTTT. Translated: CASSLQAGASYQPQHF. The rearrangement joins TRBV28 to TRBJ1-5, with D perhaps TRBD1 (6 bases). The CDR3 sequence is 16 residues long. From germline, CDR1 is MDHEN and CDR2 SYDVKM. V was clipped by 6 bases and J by 5 bases, with 20 bases between them.

In this sample, this clonotype turned up a few times. The chain combines TRBV15 with TRBJ2-2, with D uncertain. Trimming removed 0 bases at V and 6 bases at J, with 8 bases between. In germline, CDR1 is LNHNV, CDR2 YYDKDF (reference sequence). The CDR3 runs 14 residues. In DNA, the CDR3 is TGTGCCACCAGCAGAGAATCCGGGCCCGGGGAGCTGTTTTTT. As protein: CATSRESGPGELFF.

This clonotype was detected only a few times. The chain has TRBV19 and TRBJ2-7, with unresolved D. Germline lookup yields CDR1 LNHDA and CDR2 SQIVND (reference sequence). Trimming shortened V by 3 bases and J by 4 bases, and 10 bases separated the two germline ends. The CDR3 runs to 13 residues. The CDR3 sequence: CASSIAYGYEQYF. For the CDR3, the DNA is TGTGCCAGTAGTATTGCTTACGGATACGAGCAGTACTTC.

This clonotype was detected a few times. The J gene is TRBJ2-7, the V gene TRBV6-2 or TRBV6-3; no reliable D call. V was cut by 4 bases and J by 0 bases, with 4 bases left in between. The germline gives CDR1 MNHEY, CDR2 SVGEGT. The CDR3 is 12 residues long. CDR3 nucleotides: TGTGCCAGCAGTTCCACCTCCTACGAGCAGTACTTC. Its translation is CASSSTSYEQYF.

This clonotype was observed a handful of times. A single base separates this from a much larger clone, so it may be a read error. The V call is TRBV28, the J call TRBJ2-7; no firm D call. This CDR3 has 13 residues. CDR1 is MDHEN, CDR2 SYDVKM, per germline. The CDR3 nucleotides are TGTGCCGGCAGCCGTCCGGGCTCCTACGAGCAGTACTTC. Translating it yields CAGSRPGSYEQYF.

This clonotype occurred a few times. The rearrangement uses TRBV7-9 and TRBJ2-7; 9 bases agree with TRBD1. Losses at the gene ends were 2 bases for V and 0 bases for J; bases not matched to a gene: 5. From germline, CDR1 is SEHNR and CDR2 FQNEAQ (reference sequence). The length of the CDR3 is 16 residues. CDR3 nucleotides: TGTGCCAGCAGCTTAACCGGACAGGGGAGCTCCTACGAGCAGTACTTC. Encoded protein: CASSLTGQGSSYEQYF.

The chain links TRBV4-3 to TRBJ2-7; perhaps TRBD2 as D (6 bases). Trimming took 4 bases from V and 5 from J, leaving 18 bases between them. The CDR3 has 15 residues. In germline, CDR1 is LGHNA, CDR2 YSLEER. DNA for the CDR3: TGCGCCAGCAGCCCCACAAGAGGACTATTCGACGAGCAGTACTTC. This sequence encodes CASSPTRGLFDEQYF.

Concerning this clonotype itself: A much larger clone lies one base from this, so it may be a read error. This chain links TRBV2 with TRBJ1-6; the D gene is possibly TRBD1 (5 bases). This CDR3 has 13 amino acids. Germline CDR1 reads SNHLY; CDR2 reads FYNNEI. The CDR3 is CASERDYNSPHHF. The CDR3 DNA reads as TGTGCCAGCGAGAGGGACTATAATTCACCCCACCACTTT.

This clonotype showed up just a few times. The V gene is TRBV18, the J gene TRBJ1-1; TRBD1 matches 8 bases. The ends lost 4 bases at V and 1 base at J; junction bases unmatched: 8. The CDR3 has 16 residues. From germline, CDR1 is KGHSH and CDR2 LQKENI. DNA of the CDR3: TGTGCCAGCTCACACGTCGCAGGGGGCCAGAACACTGAAGCTTTCTTT. It translates to CASSHVAGGQNTEAFF. The entire variable domain, with the rest obtained from reference TRBV18 and TRBJ1-1, is as follows: NAGVMQNPRHLVRRRGQEARLRCSPMKGHSHVYWYRQLPEEGLKFMVYLQKENIIDESGMPKERFSAEFPKEGPSILRIQQVVRGDSAAYFCASSHVAGGQNTEAFFGQGTRLTVV.

Details on this clonotype: A much larger clone differs by one base, so this may be a read error. In this CDR3 the conserved last residue, phenylalanine or tryptophan, is missing, so a read error is likely. The chain has TRBV12-3 or TRBV12-4 and TRBJ1-2, with D unresolved. Deletions cut 3 bases from V and 5 bases from J, with 10 bases between. The CDR3 is made up of 13 amino acids. The CDR3 loop is CASSFPGTYGYTS. CDR3 sequence (DNA): TGTGCCAGCAGTTTTCCAGGCACTTATGGCTACACCTCC.

The V call is TRBV7-9, the J call TRBJ2-7; 10 bases fit TRBD1. CDR1 and CDR2 (germline): SEHNR, FQNEAQ (reference sequence). Trimming removed 0 bases from V and 2 bases from J; junction bases left unmatched: 1. The CDR3 spans 15 residues. This CDR3 reads CASSLAGQGAYEQYF. DNA of the CDR3: TGTGCCAGCAGCTTAGCCGGACAGGGGGCCTACGAGCAGTACTTC.

This clonotype was recorded at least ten times. This chain connects TRBV14 to TRBJ1-1, with D hard to call. CDR1 and CDR2 from the germline V gene are SGHDN and FVKESK. The CDR3 length is 13 residues. V was cut by 2 bases and J by 2 bases, with 6 bases left in between. The CDR3 loop is CASSQLGNTEAFF. The CDR3 nucleotides read TGTGCCAGCAGCCAATTGGGAAACACTGAAGCTTTCTTT.

This clonotype came up many times. The rearrangement uses TRBV9 and TRBJ2-7; 8 positions agree with TRBD2. The CDR3 is made up of 14 amino acids. Trimming at V came to 3 bases and at J to 2 bases, leaving 4 bases not matched to a gene. The germline V gene encodes CDR1 SGDLS and CDR2 YYNGEE. The CDR3 bases are TGTGCCAGCAGCGGACGGGAGGGCCCCTACGAGCAGTACTTC. The encoded protein is CASSGREGPYEQYF. Supplemented by reference TRBV9 and TRBJ2-7, the full variable domain reads DSGVTQTPKHLITATGQRVTLRCSPRSGDLSVYWYQQSLDQGLQFLIQYYNGEERAKGNILERFSAQQFPDLHSELNLSSLELGDSALYFCASSGREGPYEQYFGPGTRLTVT.

This clonotype was picked up a small number of times. The chain couples TRBV30 to TRBJ2-3; TRBD1 might be the D (5 bases). The CDR3 has 13 residues. V shed 0 bases and J shed 7 bases, with 11 bases lying between them. From germline, CDR1 is GTSNPN and CDR2 SVGIG (reference sequence). The CDR3 loop reads CAWSVLGANTQYF. The DNA of the CDR3 is TGTGCCTGGAGTGTACTTGGGGCAAATACGCAGTATTTT.

This clonotype was seen only once. Because it lacks the conserved phenylalanine or tryptophan at the end, this CDR3 is likely a read error. The gene calls are TRBV5-3 and TRBJ1-1; D is unclear. TRBV5-3 is placed among ORFs of uncertain function. Trimming left V 8 bases short and J 0 bases short, with 14 bases between. The CDR3 spans 14 residues. The CDR3 DNA sequence: TGTGCCAGCGGCCCAGGAGTTATGAACACTGAAGCTTTCTCT. Its protein product is CASGPGVMNTEAFS.

The sample holds a few counts of this clonotype. The V and J genes are TRBV30 and TRBJ1-5; D is ambiguous. CDR1 is GTSNPN, CDR2 SVGIG, per germline (reference sequence). The CDR3 is made up of 12 amino acids. Trimming removed 3 bases at V and 1 base at J, with 4 bases between. The CDR3 here is CAWSPSNQPQHF. CDR3 nucleotide sequence: TGTGCCTGGAGCCCGAGCAATCAGCCCCAGCATTTT.

This clonotype was counted a few times. The gene calls are TRBV4-1 and TRBJ2-5, with TRBD2 matching over 11 bases. CDR1 and CDR2 (germline): MGHRA, YSYEKL. The junction had 12 bases not matched to a gene; V was cut back by 2 bases and J by 4 bases. The length of the CDR3 is 18 residues. The CDR3 nucleotides are TGCGCCAGCAGCCAAATAAGCGCTAGCGGGGGGTCCAGAGAGACCCAGTACTTC. Translated, it gives CASSQISASGGSRETQYF.

At least ten counts were recorded for this clonotype. The rearrangement uses TRBV6-1 and TRBJ1-1; D remains unclear. The V end was cut by 1 base, the J end by 6 bases, with 12 bases between. This CDR3 is 14 amino acids long. Germline CDR1 MNHNS, CDR2 SASEGT. The CDR3 spells CASSEVPGPPEAFF. The DNA for the CDR3 is TGTGCCAGCAGTGAAGTGCCCGGACCCCCTGAAGCTTTCTTT.

In this sample, this clonotype turned up a few times. V and J are TRBV28 and TRBJ1-2; tentatively, D is TRBD1 (6 bases). There are 13 residues in the CDR3. Trimming stripped 2 bases from V and 11 bases from J, with 15 bases between. Germline CDR1 is MDHEN and CDR2 is SYDVKM. This CDR3 reads CASSLIGRGLYTF. CDR3 nucleotides: TGTGCCAGCAGTTTAATCGGCAGGGGATTGTACACCTTC.

A remark on this clonotype: A junction boundary mismatches the germline segment, possibly from a read error. CDR3 nucleotide sequence: TGTGTCAGCAGCCCACCGGGGACTGAAGCTTTCTTT. Its translation: CVSSPPGTEAFF. The V and J genes are TRBV6-6 and TRBJ1-1; D gene unclear. The CDR3 loop spans 12 amino acids. Germline CDR1 is MNHNY and CDR2 is SVGAGI (reference sequence).